This is a list of T cell receptor beta chains from one sample in a study of T-cell memory formation after mild COVID-19. TCRdb re-analysed the 5' RACE reads in MiXCR, keeping a single row per CDR3 protein. The table includes roughly 410,000 distinct CDR3 sequences, more than 20% detected once. Source material: PBMCs or a T cell subset sorted from them (not recorded which). The receptors shown here come from an adult woman who had mild COVID-19 (a few samples of this study predate the infection). Cell type and time point are not known. Both conserved end residues are part of each CDR3. Fields, in order: J gene, D gene, V gene, CDR3 protein. The D gene is left open where the match is weak.

j_gene: TRBJ2-7; d_gene: NA; v_gene: TRBV5-1; CDR3aa: CASSLELGQGVAYEQYF
j_gene: TRBJ2-1; d_gene: NA; v_gene: TRBV9; CDR3aa: CASSVGTENNEQFF
j_gene: TRBJ2-3; d_gene: NA; v_gene: TRBV15; CDR3aa: CATSRDPSATHTQYF
j_gene: TRBJ2-1; d_gene: NA; v_gene: TRBV5-1; CDR3aa: CASSLGALNEQFF
j_gene: TRBJ2-5; d_gene: TRBD2; v_gene: TRBV5-1; CDR3aa: CATRPGLAGGPQETQYF
j_gene: TRBJ2-1; d_gene: NA; v_gene: TRBV10-3; CDR3aa: CAISESNGSGEQFF
j_gene: TRBJ2-7; d_gene: TRBD1; v_gene: TRBV6-5; CDR3aa: CASSYSWTGAYEQYF
j_gene: TRBJ2-2; d_gene: NA; v_gene: TRBV24-1; CDR3aa: CATSDLRAKDSANTGELFF
j_gene: TRBJ1-5; d_gene: NA; v_gene: TRBV20-1; CDR3aa: CSARKRDQPQHF
j_gene: TRBJ2-5; d_gene: NA; v_gene: TRBV25-1; CDR3aa: CASSESGGQETQYF
j_gene: TRBJ1-3; d_gene: NA; v_gene: TRBV9; CDR3aa: CASSAEGSGNTIYF
j_gene: TRBJ2-2; d_gene: NA; v_gene: TRBV5-1; CDR3aa: CASSDGTTELFF
j_gene: TRBJ1-4; d_gene: NA; v_gene: TRBV15; CDR3aa: CATSRTWGATNEKLFF
j_gene: TRBJ2-1; d_gene: NA; v_gene: TRBV18; CDR3aa: CASSPLSRQSSYNEQFF
j_gene: TRBJ2-7; d_gene: NA; v_gene: TRBV14; CDR3aa: CASSQIGSDEQYF
j_gene: TRBJ1-2; d_gene: NA; v_gene: TRBV20-1; CDR3aa: CSAPDYTF
j_gene: TRBJ2-6; d_gene: TRBD1; v_gene: TRBV12-3/TRBV12-4; CDR3aa: CASGPGQGASGANVLTF
j_gene: TRBJ2-1; d_gene: TRBD2; v_gene: TRBV20-1; CDR3aa: CSAAPRGRAHNEQFF
j_gene: TRBJ2-1; d_gene: TRBD2; v_gene: TRBV7-2; CDR3aa: CASSPRGLAGSYNEQFF
j_gene: TRBJ2-3; d_gene: NA; v_gene: TRBV4-3; CDR3aa: CASSQAGSTDTQYF
j_gene: TRBJ1-1; d_gene: NA; v_gene: TRBV29-1; CDR3aa: CSARWGAGTEAFF
j_gene: TRBJ2-3; d_gene: TRBD2; v_gene: TRBV6-2/TRBV6-3; CDR3aa: CASSYEAGGSDTQYF
j_gene: TRBJ1-1; d_gene: TRBD1; v_gene: TRBV2; CDR3aa: CASSETGTGLNTEAFF
j_gene: TRBJ2-5; d_gene: NA; v_gene: TRBV24-1; CDR3aa: CATSDRGLLGETQYF